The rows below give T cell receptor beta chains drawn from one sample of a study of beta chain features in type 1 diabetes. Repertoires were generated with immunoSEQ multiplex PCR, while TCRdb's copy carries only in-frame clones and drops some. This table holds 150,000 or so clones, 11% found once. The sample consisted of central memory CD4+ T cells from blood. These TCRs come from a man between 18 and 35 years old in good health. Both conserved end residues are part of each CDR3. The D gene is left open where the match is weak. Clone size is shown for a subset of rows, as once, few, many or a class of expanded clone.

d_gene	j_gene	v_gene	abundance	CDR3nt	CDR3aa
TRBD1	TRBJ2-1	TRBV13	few	TGTGCCAGCAGCCCTACTCTGACAGGGGAATGGAATGAGCAGTTCTTC	CASSPTLTGEWNEQFF
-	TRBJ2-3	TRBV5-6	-	TGTGCCAGCAGCTTGGCCAGTCCCACAGATACGCAGTATTTT	CASSLASPTDTQYF
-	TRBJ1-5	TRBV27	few	TGTGCCAGCAGACAACAGGGCCACAATCAGCCCCAGCATTTT	CASRQQGHNQPQHF
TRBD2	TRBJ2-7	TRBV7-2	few	TGTGCCAGCAGTCTAATAGCGGGAGAAGTCTACGAGCAGTACTTC	CASSLIAGEVYEQYF
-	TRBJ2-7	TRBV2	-	TGTGCCAGCACGGTTCAGGCGGGCTCCTACGAGCAGTACTTC	CASTVQAGSYEQYF
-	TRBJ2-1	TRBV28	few	TGTGCCAGCCAGTCGGGACACTCCTACAATGAGCAGTTCTTC	CASQSGHSYNEQFF
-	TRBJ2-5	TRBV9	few	TGTGCCAGCAGCGTAGCCCCCGGGGAGACCCAGTACTTC	CASSVAPGETQYF
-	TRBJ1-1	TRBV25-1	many	TGTGCCAGCAGTGCCGTCCAAAGGAACACTGAAGCTTTCTTT	CASSAVQRNTEAFF
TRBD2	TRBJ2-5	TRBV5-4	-	TGTGCCAGCAGCTTGATGGGCGGGAGGGGGGAGACCCAGTACTTC	CASSLMGGRGETQYF
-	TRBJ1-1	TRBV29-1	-	TGCAGCGTTGATGGAGGGACTTCACGTAAGGATGAAGCTTTCTTT	CSVDGGTSRKDEAFF
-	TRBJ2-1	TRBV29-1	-	TGCAGCGTTCTTAGAGTATACAATGAGCAGTTCTTC	CSVLRVYNEQFF
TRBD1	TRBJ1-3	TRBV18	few	TGTGCCAGCTCGCGGACAGGGGATGGAAACACCATATATTTT	CASSRTGDGNTIYF
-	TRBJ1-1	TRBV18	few	TGTGCCAGCTCACAGGGCAGGTCCTTGAACACTGAAGCTTTCTTT	CASSQGRSLNTEAFF
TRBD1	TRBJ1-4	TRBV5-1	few	TGCGCCAGCAGCTTGGCGGGACAGGTCCCTGAAAAACTGTTTTTT	CASSLAGQVPEKLFF
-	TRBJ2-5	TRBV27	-	TGTGCCAGTTCTCCGGGCTGGGGTAGAGACGGGCAAGAGACCCAGTACTTC	CASSPGWGRDGQETQYF
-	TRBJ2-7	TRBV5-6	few	TGTGCCAGCAGATCGGACAGAGCCTACGAGCAGTACTTC	CASRSDRAYEQYF
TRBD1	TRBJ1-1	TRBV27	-	TGTGCCAGCAGCTACCCTGGGACAGGCGAAGCTTTCTTT	CASSYPGTGEAFF
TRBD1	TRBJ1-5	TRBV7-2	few	TGTGCCACCTCGGGACAGCTTGATCAGCCCCAGCATTTT	CATSGQLDQPQHF
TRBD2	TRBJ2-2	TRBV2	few	TGTGCCAGCAGTGATCCAGCGGGAAGGCCCGGGGAGCTGTTTTTT	CASSDPAGRPGELFF
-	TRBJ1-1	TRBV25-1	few	TGTGCCAGCACAATGAACACTGAAGCTTTCTTT	CASTMNTEAFF
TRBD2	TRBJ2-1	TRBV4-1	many	TGCGCCAGCAGCCAAGGCTCTGTACTAGCGGAACGCAATGAGCAGTTCTTC	CASSQGSVLAERNEQFF
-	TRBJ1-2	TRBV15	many	TGTGCCACCAGCAGAGAGTCCTATGGCTACACCTTC	CATSRESYGYTF
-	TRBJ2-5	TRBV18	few	TGTGCCAGCTCACCGAGGGGCGGGACCAACCAAGAGACCCAGTACTTC	CASSPRGGTNQETQYF
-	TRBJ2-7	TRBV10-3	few	TGTGCCATCAGTGAGGCCGGTAGTACGCAGCAGTACTTC	CAISEAGSTQQYF
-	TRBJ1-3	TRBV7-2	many	TGTGCCAGCAGCTTACCGGGACACTCTGGAAACACCATATATTTT	CASSLPGHSGNTIYF
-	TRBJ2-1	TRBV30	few	TGTGCCTGGAAATTGTCGGGAACGTACAATGAGCAGTTCTTC	CAWKLSGTYNEQFF
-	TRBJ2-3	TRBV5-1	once	TGCGCCAGCAGCTTGGGACTACAATCGGGAGATACGCAGTATTTT	CASSLGLQSGDTQYF
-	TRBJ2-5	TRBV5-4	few	TGTGCCAGCAGCTTAGTAGGGGCATCCGGAACCCAGTACTTC	CASSLVGASGTQYF
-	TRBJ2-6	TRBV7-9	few	TGTGCCAGCAGCGCCAGGGTTGCCTATTCTGGGGCCAACGTCCTGACTTTC	CASSARVAYSGANVLTF
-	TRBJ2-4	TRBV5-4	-	TGTGCCAGCAGCCTCCGGGAACCGGGACTGGTCAAAAACATTCAGTACTTC	CASSLREPGLVKNIQYF
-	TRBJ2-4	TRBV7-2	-	TGTGCCAGCAGCCTACCCGCCAAAAACATTCAGTACTTC	CASSLPAKNIQYF
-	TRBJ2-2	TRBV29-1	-	TGCAGCGTTGACAGGTTGAACACCGGGGAGCTGTTTTTT	CSVDRLNTGELFF
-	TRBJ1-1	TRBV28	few	TGTGCCAGCAGTTTAGTCAACACTGAAGCTTTCTTT	CASSLVNTEAFF
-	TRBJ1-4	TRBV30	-	TGTGCCTGGACGCGGGACCAAGGGGAAAAACTGTTTTTT	CAWTRDQGEKLFF
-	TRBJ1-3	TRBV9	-	TGTGCCAGCAGCGTAAACTCGGGAGGGGCGATCTCTGGAAACACCATATATTTT	CASSVNSGGAISGNTIYF
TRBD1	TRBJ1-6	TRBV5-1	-	TGCGCCAGCAGACCCCAAGTGGGACAGGGAAATTCACCCCTCCACTTT	CASRPQVGQGNSPLHF
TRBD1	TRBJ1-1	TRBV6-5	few	TGTGCCAGCAGCGACACAGGGGGCTCAGGTGGTGAAGCTTTCTTT	CASSDTGGSGGEAFF
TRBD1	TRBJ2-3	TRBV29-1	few	TGCAGCGTCAAGACAGGGAGCACAGATACGCAGTATTTT	CSVKTGSTDTQYF
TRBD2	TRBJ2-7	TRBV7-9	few	TGTGCCAGCAGCCCCCGACTAGCGATCCACGAGCAGTACTTC	CASSPRLAIHEQYF
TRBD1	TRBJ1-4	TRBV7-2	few	TGTGCCAGCAGCCCGCGAGCGACAGGGGCGGGGGAAAAACTGTTTTTT	CASSPRATGAGEKLFF
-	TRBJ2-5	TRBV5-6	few	TGTGCCAGCAGCTTGGACAGGGCTGAGACCCAGTACTTC	CASSLDRAETQYF
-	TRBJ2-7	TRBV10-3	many	TGTGCCATCAGTGGATCCTCCTACGAGCAGTACTTC	CAISGSSYEQYF